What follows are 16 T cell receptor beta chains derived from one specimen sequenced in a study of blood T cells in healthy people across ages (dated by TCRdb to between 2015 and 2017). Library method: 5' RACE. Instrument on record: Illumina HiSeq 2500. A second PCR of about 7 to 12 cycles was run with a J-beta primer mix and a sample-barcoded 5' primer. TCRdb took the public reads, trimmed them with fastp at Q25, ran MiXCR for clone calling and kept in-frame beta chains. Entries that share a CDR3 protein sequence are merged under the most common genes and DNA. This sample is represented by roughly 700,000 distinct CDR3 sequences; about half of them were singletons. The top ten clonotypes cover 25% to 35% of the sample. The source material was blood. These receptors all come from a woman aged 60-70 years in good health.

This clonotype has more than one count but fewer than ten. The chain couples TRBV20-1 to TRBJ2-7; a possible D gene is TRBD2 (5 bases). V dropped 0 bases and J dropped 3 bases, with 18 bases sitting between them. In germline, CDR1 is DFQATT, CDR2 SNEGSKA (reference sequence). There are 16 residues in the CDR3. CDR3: CSARDEASSQSYEQYF. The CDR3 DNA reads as TGCAGTGCTAGAGATGAAGCTAGCAGCCAAAGCTACGAGCAGTACTTC.

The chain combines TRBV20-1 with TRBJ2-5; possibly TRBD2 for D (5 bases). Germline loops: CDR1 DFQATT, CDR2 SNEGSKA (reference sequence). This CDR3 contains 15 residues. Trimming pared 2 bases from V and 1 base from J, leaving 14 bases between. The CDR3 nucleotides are TGCAGTGCTAGAACAGCTTCGGGGTCCCAAGAGACCCAGTACTTC. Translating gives CSARTASGSQETQYF.

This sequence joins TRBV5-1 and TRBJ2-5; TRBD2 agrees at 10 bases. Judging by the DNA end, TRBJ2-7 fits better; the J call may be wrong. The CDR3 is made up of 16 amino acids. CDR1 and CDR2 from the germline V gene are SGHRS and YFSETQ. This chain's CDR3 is CASSLVSGRAVYEQYF. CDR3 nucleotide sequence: TGCGCCAGCAGCTTGGTGAGCGGGAGGGCCGTTTACGAGCAGTACTTC.

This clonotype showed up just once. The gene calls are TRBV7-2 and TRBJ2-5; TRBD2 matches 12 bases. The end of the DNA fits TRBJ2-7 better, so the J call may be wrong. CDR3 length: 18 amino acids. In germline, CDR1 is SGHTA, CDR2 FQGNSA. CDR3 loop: CASSLRLAGVLGSYEQYF. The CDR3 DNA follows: TGTGCCAGCAGCCTTCGACTAGCGGGAGTCCTAGGGAGCTACGAGCAGTACTTC.

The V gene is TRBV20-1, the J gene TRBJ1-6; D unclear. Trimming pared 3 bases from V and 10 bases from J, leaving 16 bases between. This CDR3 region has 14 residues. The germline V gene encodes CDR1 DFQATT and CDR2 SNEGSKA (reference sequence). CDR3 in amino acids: CSASNVGGQSPLHF. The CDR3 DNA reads TGCAGTGCTAGTAATGTGGGCGGTCAATCACCCCTCCACTTT.

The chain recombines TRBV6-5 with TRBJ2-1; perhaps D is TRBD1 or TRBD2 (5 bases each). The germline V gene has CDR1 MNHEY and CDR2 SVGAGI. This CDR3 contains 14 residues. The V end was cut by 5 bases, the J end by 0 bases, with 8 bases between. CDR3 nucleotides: TGTGCCAGCAGTCGGGGCCTCTCCTACAATGAGCAGTTCTTC. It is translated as CASSRGLSYNEQFF.

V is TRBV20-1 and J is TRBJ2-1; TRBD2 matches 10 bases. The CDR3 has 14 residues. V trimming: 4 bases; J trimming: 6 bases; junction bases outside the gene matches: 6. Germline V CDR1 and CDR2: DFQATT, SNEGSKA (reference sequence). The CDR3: CSATLAGVFNEQFF. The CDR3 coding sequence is TGCAGTGCTACCCTAGCGGGAGTTTTCAATGAGCAGTTCTTC.

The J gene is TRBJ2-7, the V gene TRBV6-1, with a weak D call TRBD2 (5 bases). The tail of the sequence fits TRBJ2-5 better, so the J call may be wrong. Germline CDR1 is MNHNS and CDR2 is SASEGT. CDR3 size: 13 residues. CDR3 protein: CASNADLVGTQYF. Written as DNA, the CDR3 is TGTGCCAGCAATGCGGACTTGGTGGGGACCCAGTACTTC.

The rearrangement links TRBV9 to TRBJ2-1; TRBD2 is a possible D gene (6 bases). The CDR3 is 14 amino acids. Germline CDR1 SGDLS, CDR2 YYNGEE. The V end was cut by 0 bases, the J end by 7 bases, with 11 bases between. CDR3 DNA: TGTGCCAGCAGCGTAGGGATCGGGGGAAATGAGCAGTTCTTC. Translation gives CASSVGIGGNEQFF.

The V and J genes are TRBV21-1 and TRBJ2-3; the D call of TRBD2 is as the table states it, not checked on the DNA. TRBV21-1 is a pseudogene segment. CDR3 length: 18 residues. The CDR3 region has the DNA TGTGCCAGCAGCAAAAAAGGAACTAGCGGGAGTATGGCAGATACGCAGTATTTT. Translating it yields CASSKKGTSGSMADTQYF.

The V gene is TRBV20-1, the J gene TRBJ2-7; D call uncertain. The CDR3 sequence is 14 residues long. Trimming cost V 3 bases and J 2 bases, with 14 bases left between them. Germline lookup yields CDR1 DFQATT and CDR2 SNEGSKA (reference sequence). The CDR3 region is CSASRRQKTYEQYF. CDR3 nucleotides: TGCAGTGCTAGTCGGCGGCAAAAAACCTACGAGCAGTACTTC.

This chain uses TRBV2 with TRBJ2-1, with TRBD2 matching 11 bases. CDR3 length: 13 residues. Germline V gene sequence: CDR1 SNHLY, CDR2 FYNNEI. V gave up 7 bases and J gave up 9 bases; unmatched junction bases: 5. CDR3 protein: CASMTSGIFEQFF. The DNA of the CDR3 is TGTGCCAGCATGACTAGCGGGATTTTTGAGCAGTTCTTC.

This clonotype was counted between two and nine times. The CDR3 region is CASSQRPSGSSGANVLTF. The CDR3 nucleotides read TGTGCCAGCAGCCAGCGTCCTTCAGGGTCCTCTGGGGCCAACGTCCTGACTTTC. V usage is TRBV7-2 and J usage is TRBJ2-6; TRBD1 is a possible D gene (5 bases). V lost 5 bases to trimming and J lost 0 bases, with 17 bases between them. CDR1 SGHTA and CDR2 FQGNSA come from the germline V gene. This CDR3 contains 18 residues.

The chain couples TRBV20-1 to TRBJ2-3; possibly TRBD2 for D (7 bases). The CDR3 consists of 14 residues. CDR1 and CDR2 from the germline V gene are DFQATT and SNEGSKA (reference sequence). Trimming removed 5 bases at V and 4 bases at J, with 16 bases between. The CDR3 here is CSAERGGRADTQYF. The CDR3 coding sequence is TGCAGTGCTGAAAGGGGGGGGAGGGCAGATACGCAGTATTTT.

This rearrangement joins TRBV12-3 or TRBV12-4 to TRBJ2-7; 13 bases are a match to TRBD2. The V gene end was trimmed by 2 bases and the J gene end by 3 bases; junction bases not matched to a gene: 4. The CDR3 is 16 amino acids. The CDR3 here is CASSLRRTSGSYEQYF. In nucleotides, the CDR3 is TGTGCCAGCAGTTTACGAAGGACTAGCGGGAGCTACGAGCAGTACTTC.

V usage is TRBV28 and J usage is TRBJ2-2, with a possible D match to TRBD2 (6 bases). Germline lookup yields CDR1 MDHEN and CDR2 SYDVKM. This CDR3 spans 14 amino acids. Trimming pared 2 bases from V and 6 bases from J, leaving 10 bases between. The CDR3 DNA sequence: TGTGCCAGCAGTTTAAGGGGAGGCCCCGGGGAGCTGTTTTTT. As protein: CASSLRGGPGELFF.